These T cell receptor beta chains were read from a single sample in a study of T cell responses to AZD1222 COVID-19 vaccine. Assay used: immunoSEQ multiplex PCR; TCRdb lists only in-frame clones, some missing. The data contain 160,000 or so clones, approximately 88% of them seen just once; the ten biggest clones take up over 4%. Sample: peripheral blood, taken 28 days after the second AZD1222 dose. These receptors originate from an adult who received the AZD1222 COVID-19 vaccine. Both conserved end residues are part of each CDR3. D genes are given only for firm matches. The listing skips clone size in some rows; elsewhere it reads once, few, many or a size class.

NA,TRBJ1-6,NA,TRBV12-5,CASGTGQNSPLHF,TGTGCTAGTGGTACAGGACAAAATTCACCCCTCCACTTT
TRBD2,TRBJ2-7,NA,TRBV5-6,CASSRGGGWNEQYF,TGTGCCAGCAGCCGGGGCGGGGGGTGGAACGAGCAGTACTTC
NA,TRBJ2-3,NA,TRBV7-8,CASSLPLEGTQYF,TGTGCCAGCAGCTTACCTTTAGAGGGCACGCAGTATTTT
NA,TRBJ1-2,once,TRBV6-4,CASRQGWNYGYTF,TGTGCCAGCAGACAGGGTTGGAACTATGGCTACACCTTC
TRBD1,TRBJ2-7,NA,TRBV2,CASSEDEGASYEQYF,TGTGCCAGCAGTGAAGACGAGGGGGCGTCTTACGAGCAGTACTTC
TRBD1,TRBJ1-1,NA,TRBV19,CASSGGGLQGTPTEAFF,TGTGCCAGTAGCGGGGGGGGGCTACAGGGGACCCCAACTGAAGCTTTCTTT
TRBD1,TRBJ1-4,NA,TRBV19,CASSIGGTEPEKLFF,TGTGCCAGTAGTATAGGTGGGACAGAGCCCGAAAAACTGTTTTTT
NA,TRBJ1-4,NA,TRBV14,CASSPGGFREKLFF,TGTGCCAGCAGCCCGGGAGGGTTTCGGGAAAAACTGTTTTTT
TRBD2,TRBJ2-1,NA,TRBV30,CAWSVASGGAFWEQFF,TGTGCCTGGAGTGTTGCCAGCGGGGGGGCCTTTTGGGAGCAGTTCTTC
NA,TRBJ2-2,once,TRBV30,CAWSFLAGELFF,TGTGCCTGGAGTTTTTTGGCCGGGGAGCTGTTTTTT
TRBD1,TRBJ1-3,NA,TRBV9,CASSVEDRNTIYF,TGTGCCAGCAGCGTAGAGGACAGGAACACCATATATTTT
TRBD1,TRBJ2-1,once,TRBV12-5,CASGYYRDRAYNEQFF,TGTGCTAGTGGTTATTACCGGGACAGGGCCTACAATGAGCAGTTCTTC
NA,TRBJ1-5,NA,TRBV24-1,CATSDSDQPQHF,TGTGCCACCAGTGATTCCGATCAGCCCCAGCATTTT
NA,TRBJ2-3,NA,TRBV7-6,CASSRSDREGADTQYF,TGTGCCAGCAGCAGAAGCGACAGGGAGGGGGCAGATACGCAGTATTTT
NA,TRBJ2-1,once,TRBV30,CAWGAPEMGEYNEQFF,TGTGCCTGGGGAGCCCCAGAGATGGGGGAGTACAATGAGCAGTTCTTC
NA,TRBJ2-1,NA,TRBV7-3,CASSLKSGEQFF,TGTGCCAGCAGCTTAAAATCGGGCGAGCAGTTCTTC
NA,TRBJ2-7,NA,TRBV3-1/TRBV3-2,CASSHLIGEQYF,TGTGCCAGCAGCCATCTCATAGGAGAGCAGTACTTC
NA,TRBJ1-3,NA,TRBV19,CASSSMRDRQDSGNTIYF,TGTGCCAGTAGTAGTATGAGGGACCGCCAAGACTCTGGAAACACCATATATTTT
TRBD1,TRBJ1-2,NA,TRBV10-3,CAISESGTDGYTF,TGTGCCATCAGTGAGTCGGGGACAGATGGCTACACCTTC
TRBD1,TRBJ2-2,NA,TRBV7-2,CASSLVPGQGAEGELFF,TGTGCCAGCAGCTTGGTTCCGGGACAGGGGGCCGAAGGGGAGCTGTTTTTT
NA,TRBJ1-1,NA,TRBV4-2,CASSQDLGGTITEAFF,TGTGCCAGCAGCCAAGATCTTGGAGGGACGATCACTGAAGCTTTCTTT
NA,TRBJ1-5,once,TRBV5-8,CASSNSDVSLLPQHF,TGTGCCAGCAGCAACTCGGATGTCTCCTTATTGCCCCAGCATTTT
NA,TRBJ1-4,NA,TRBV20-1,CSASRPSTNEKLFF,TGCAGTGCTAGTCGTCCCTCAACTAATGAAAAACTGTTTTTT
NA,TRBJ2-1,few,TRBV4-3,CASSQGTGWGNEQFF,TGCGCCAGCAGCCAAGGTACAGGTTGGGGCAATGAGCAGTTCTTC
TRBD1,TRBJ2-5,NA,TRBV9,CASSPTGQAQETQYF,TGTGCCAGCAGCCCTACCGGACAGGCGCAAGAGACCCAGTACTTC
TRBD1,TRBJ1-1,once,TRBV6-5,CASSSPGTGDTEAFF,TGTGCCAGCAGTTCGCCCGGTACAGGGGACACTGAAGCTTTCTTT
TRBD2,TRBJ2-5,NA,TRBV10-3,CAIRPSGEQETQYF,TGTGCCATCAGACCCAGCGGGGAACAAGAGACCCAGTACTTC
NA,TRBJ1-5,NA,TRBV3-1/TRBV3-2,CASSQVGAQPQHF,TGTGCCAGCAGCCAAGTCGGAGCTCAGCCCCAGCATTTT
NA,TRBJ2-2,NA,TRBV2,CASGGGDTGELFF,TGTGCCAGCGGCGGGGGCGACACCGGGGAGCTGTTTTTT
NA,TRBJ2-5,NA,TRBV4-2,CASSLRGAAETQYF,TGTGCCAGCAGCCTAAGAGGGGCAGCGGAGACCCAGTACTTC
NA,TRBJ1-1,few,TRBV19,CASSGGGREKAFF,TGTGCCAGTAGTGGGGGAGGCAGAGAGAAAGCTTTCTTT
NA,TRBJ1-5,NA,TRBV7-9,CASSLSGLGNQPQHF,TGTGCCAGCAGCTTATCGGGGCTTGGCAATCAGCCCCAGCATTTT
TRBD2,TRBJ2-1,NA,TRBV18,CASSPEPGGSYNEQFF,TGTGCCAGCTCCCCTGAACCGGGGGGATCCTACAATGAGCAGTTCTTC
TRBD1,TRBJ1-6,NA,TRBV7-8,CASSLMGQGRSPLHF,TGTGCCAGCAGCTTAATGGGACAGGGAAGATCACCCCTCCACTTT
NA,TRBJ1-2,NA,TRBV7-9,CASNNPGDPALSNYGYTF,TGTGCCAGCAACAACCCAGGGGATCCAGCCCTCTCTAACTATGGCTACACCTTC
NA,TRBJ1-3,NA,TRBV5-1,CASSLAGDNEAGNTIYF,TGCGCCAGCAGCTTGGCCGGGGACAACGAAGCTGGAAACACCATATATTTT
NA,TRBJ2-7,NA,TRBV11-1,CASSLWGVSYEQYF,TGTGCCAGCAGCTTGTGGGGGGTCTCCTACGAGCAGTACTTC
NA,TRBJ1-1,NA,TRBV7-8,CASSLQGRARAEAFF,TGTGCCAGCAGCCTCCAGGGGAGGGCACGAGCTGAAGCTTTCTTT
TRBD1,TRBJ1-2,NA,TRBV7-8,CASSLWEPGQWLGYTF,TGTGCCAGCAGCTTATGGGAACCGGGACAGTGGCTTGGCTACACCTTC
NA,TRBJ1-1,NA,TRBV25-1,CASSEGAGGEAFF,TGTGCCAGCAGTGAAGGGGCGGGGGGTGAAGCTTTCTTT
NA,TRBJ1-2,NA,TRBV4-2,CASSPTGAANYGYTF,TGTGCCAGCAGCCCCACGGGGGCAGCTAACTATGGCTACACCTTC
NA,TRBJ1-1,NA,TRBV19,CASSRRTNTEAFF,TGTGCCAGTAGCCGGCGTACGAACACTGAAGCTTTCTTT
NA,TRBJ1-3,few,TRBV7-9,CASSPTGAYGNTIYF,TGTGCCAGCAGCCCTACAGGCGCCTATGGGAACACCATATATTTT
NA,TRBJ1-1,NA,TRBV5-1,CASSRGQGNTEAFF,TGCGCCAGCAGCCGGGGGCAGGGGAACACTGAAGCTTTCTTT
NA,TRBJ1-5,NA,TRBV27,CASSLRGPDQPQHF,TGTGCCAGCAGTTTACGGGGCCCCGATCAGCCCCAGCATTTT
NA,TRBJ1-5,NA,TRBV15,CATSKKGRGPQHF,TGTGCCACCAGCAAGAAAGGCCGGGGGCCCCAGCATTTT
TRBD2,TRBJ2-7,few,TRBV6-5,CASSSRPAGAYEQYF,TGTGCCAGCAGTTCCCGACCAGCGGGGGCCTACGAGCAGTACTTC
NA,TRBJ1-6,NA,TRBV6-5,CASSYSGLEGGSPLHF,TGTGCCAGCAGTTACTCGGGTTTGGAAGGAGGGTCACCCCTCCACTTT
NA,TRBJ1-4,NA,TRBV19,CASRDRHATNEKLFF,TGTGCCAGTAGGGACAGACATGCAACTAATGAAAAACTGTTTTTT
NA,TRBJ1-6,NA,TRBV7-9,CASSPQEGSPLHF,TGTGCCAGCAGCCCGCAGGAGGGCTCACCCCTCCACTTT
NA,TRBJ2-2,NA,TRBV29-1,CSSRDLLTGELFF,TGCAGCTCTAGGGACTTACTCACCGGGGAGCTGTTTTTT
NA,TRBJ1-1,NA,TRBV5-4,CASSPSEVTARPAFF,TGTGCCAGCAGCCCCTCTGAGGTGACAGCGCGGCCCGCTTTCTTT
NA,TRBJ1-1,NA,TRBV28,CASSPSSGGRLPDTEAFF,TGTGCCAGCAGTCCATCCTCAGGCGGCAGGCTTCCAGACACTGAAGCTTTCTTT
TRBD2,TRBJ2-2,NA,TRBV5-1,CASSLLTSGGTGELFF,TGCGCCAGCAGCTTATTAACTAGCGGGGGAACCGGGGAGCTGTTTTTT